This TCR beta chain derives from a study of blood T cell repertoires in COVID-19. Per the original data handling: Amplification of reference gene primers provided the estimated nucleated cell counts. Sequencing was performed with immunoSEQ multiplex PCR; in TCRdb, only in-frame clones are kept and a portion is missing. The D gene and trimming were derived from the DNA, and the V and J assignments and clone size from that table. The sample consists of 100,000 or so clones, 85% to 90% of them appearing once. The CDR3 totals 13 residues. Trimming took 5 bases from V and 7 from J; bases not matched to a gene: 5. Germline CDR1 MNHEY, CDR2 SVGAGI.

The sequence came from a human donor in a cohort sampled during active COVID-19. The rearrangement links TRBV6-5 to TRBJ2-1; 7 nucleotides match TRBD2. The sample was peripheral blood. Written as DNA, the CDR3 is TGTGCCAGCAGTCCTCAGCGGGGAAATGAGCAGTTCTTC. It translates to CASSPQRGNEQFF.